A single sample is the source of the 16 T cell receptor beta chains below, sequenced in a study of T cells in Graves' hyperthyroidism and ophthalmopathy. Amplified TCR beta CDR3 regions derived from RNA transcripts. Using the HTBI primer set, a first-round RT-PCR was run on the TCR CDR3. Using its own MiXCR run on the multiplex PCR reads, TCRdb lists one record per CDR3 protein. The top ten hold around 7.3% of the sample, which has about 590,000 distinct CDR3 sequences, 15% to 19% seen once. Material for sequencing was blood. These TCRs come from a woman younger than 45 with Graves' hyperthyroidism.

V is TRBV15 and J is TRBJ2-6; D unclear. The V and J ends lost 3 bases and 3 bases respectively, with 6 bases between them. CDR3 length: 14 residues. Germline values: CDR1 LNHNV, CDR2 YYDKDF (reference sequence). The CDR3 loop reads CATSRAGGANVLTF. The CDR3 coding sequence is TGTGCCACCAGCAGGGCAGGTGGGGCCAACGTCCTGACTTTC.

This clonotype was seen repeatedly, ten times or more. The chain has TRBV28 and TRBJ2-1, with 12 bases identical to TRBD1. The CDR3 runs 17 residues. Germline V lookup: CDR1 MDHEN, CDR2 SYDVKM. After removal of 2 bases from V and 8 bases from J, the junction contained 10 bases not matched to a gene. As DNA, the CDR3 is TGTGCCAGCAGTTTAAAGAGATGGGGACAGGGGGCCTATGAGCAGTTCTTC. Its protein is CASSLKRWGQGAYEQFF.

There are many counts of this clonotype. The gene calls are TRBV7-9 and TRBJ2-5, with TRBD2 as a possible D gene (6 bases). In germline, CDR1 is SEHNR, CDR2 FQNEAQ (reference sequence). CDR3 length: 16 residues. Trimming took 0 bases from V and 5 from J, leaving 16 bases between them. This chain's CDR3 is CASSLAGSLAYETQYF. The CDR3 DNA reads TGTGCCAGCAGCTTAGCAGGGTCTCTAGCGTACGAGACCCAGTACTTC.

This clonotype was seen a handful of times. V usage is TRBV12-5 and J usage is TRBJ2-7; 14 bases are a match to TRBD2. Per germline, CDR1 LGHNT and CDR2 FRNRAP. CDR3 size: 17 residues. V lost 7 bases and J lost 3; bases outside the gene matches: 11. This chain's CDR3 is CASAPGTSGSRLYEQYF. CDR3 bases: TGTGCTAGTGCCCCCGGGACTAGCGGGAGTCGCCTCTACGAGCAGTACTTC. Looking up the rest from reference TRBV12-5 and TRBJ2-7 gives the full variable domain: DARVTQTPRHKVTEMGQEVTMRCQPILGHNTVFWYRQTMMQGLELLAYFRNRAPLDDSGMPKDRFSAEMPDATLATLKIQPSEPRDSAVYFCASAPGTSGSRLYEQYFGPGTRLTVT.

Ten or more counts support this clonotype. Here the CDR3 DNA reads TGTGCCAGCAGCTCCTATCACGGGACTAGCGGGAGTCACACCGGGGAGCTGTTTTTT. It yields the protein CASSSYHGTSGSHTGELFF. This rearrangement joins TRBV11-3 to TRBJ2-2, with 14 bases identical to TRBD2. CDR3 size: 19 residues. The junction had 10 bases not matched to a gene; V was cut back by 4 bases and J by 3 bases. Germline V lookup: CDR1 SGHNT, CDR2 YENEEA.

The chain recombines TRBV12-3 or TRBV12-4 with TRBJ2-5, with TRBD2 matching over 12 bases. The CDR3 is 14 amino acids. V lost 7 bases to trimming and J lost 10 bases; unmatched junction nucleotides: 10. The CDR3 sequence: CASKAGLAGGGQYF. The CDR3 DNA reads as TGTGCCAGCAAAGCCGGGCTAGCGGGAGGGGGCCAGTACTTC.

V gene TRBV7-9 combines with J gene TRBJ2-7; TRBD1 agrees at 7 bases. V was clipped by 3 bases and J by 2 bases; unmatched bases: 10. Per the germline V gene, CDR1 is SEHNR and CDR2 is FQNEAQ (reference sequence). This CDR3 contains 16 residues. The CDR3 DNA reads TGTGCCAGCAGCTTTAGCAGTGGGGGACAGACCTACGAGCAGTACTTC. Encoded protein: CASSFSSGGQTYEQYF.

This clonotype was detected only a few times. The rearrangement uses TRBV27 and TRBJ2-3, with D unclear. Germline-derived CDR1 and CDR2 are MNHEY and SMNVEV (reference sequence). With 6 bases removed from V and 0 bases from J, the gap between germline ends came to 19 bases. This CDR3 contains 17 residues. CDR3 nucleotides: TGTGCCAGCAGCCCGCCGCGAGGCAGACCTAGCACAGATACGCAGTATTTT. Its protein is CASSPPRGRPSTDTQYF.

There are many counts of this clonotype. This chain joins TRBV20-1 and TRBJ2-3, with 10 bases that match TRBD1. Trimming removed 6 bases from V and 4 bases from J; junction bases left unmatched: 4. There are 13 residues in the CDR3. Germline V gene data show CDR1 as DFQATT and CDR2 as SNEGSKA (reference sequence). In nucleotides, the CDR3 is TGCAGTGCCCTGACAGGGGGCGCAGATACGCAGTATTTT. Translation: CSALTGGADTQYF.

This chain joins TRBV27 and TRBJ2-5; D gene uncertain. CDR1 is MNHEY, CDR2 SMNVEV, per germline (reference sequence). This CDR3 has 15 amino acids. Trimming pared 1 base from V and 0 bases from J, leaving 9 bases between. The CDR3 loop reads CASSLYRPYQETQYF. In DNA form, the CDR3 reads TGTGCCAGCAGTTTATACCGACCGTACCAAGAGACCCAGTACTTC.

This clonotype has just a few counts. V usage is TRBV7-2 and J usage is TRBJ1-2, with D perhaps TRBD1 (5 bases). CDR1 is SGHTA and CDR2 is FQGNSA in the germline V gene. This CDR3 comprises 13 residues. V was cut by 2 bases and J by 8 bases, with 12 bases left in between. In nucleotides, the CDR3 is TGTGCCAGCAGCTTATACGGGGACTTCGGCTACACCTTC. This gives the protein CASSLYGDFGYTF.

This clonotype was recorded many times. This chain links TRBV5-1 with TRBJ2-3; D call uncertain. The length of the CDR3 is 13 residues. The V gene lost 5 bases and the J gene lost 0 bases, with 7 bases spanning the gap. Germline loops: CDR1 SGHRS, CDR2 YFSETQ. CDR3 coding DNA: TGCGCCAGCAGGGGTACTAGCACAGATACGCAGTATTTT. Translated: CASRGTSTDTQYF.

This clonotype appeared many times. The rearrangement uses TRBV5-1 and TRBJ1-1; no clear D. The CDR3 is 16 residues long. Trimming pared 0 bases from V and 4 bases from J, leaving 16 bases between. CDR1 and CDR2 from the germline V gene are SGHRS and YFSETQ. CDR3 residues: CASSLVGMGYSTEAFF. CDR3 in DNA: TGCGCCAGCAGCTTGGTGGGGATGGGGTACAGCACTGAAGCTTTCTTT.

This clonotype was counted a few times. A read error may be the cause here, since a much bigger clone is one base away. The V gene is TRBV6-5, the J gene TRBJ2-7; 13 positions agree with TRBD2. This CDR3 comprises 15 residues. The germline gives CDR1 MNHEY, CDR2 SVGAGI. CDR3 coding DNA: TGTACCAGCAGTTACTCACTAGCGGGAGGGTACGAGCAGTACTTC. This gives the protein CTSSYSLAGGYEQYF.

This clonotype was detected only a few times. The chain links TRBV9 to TRBJ2-1, with 9 bases fitting TRBD2. The germline gives CDR1 SGDLS, CDR2 YYNGEE. The CDR3 runs 15 residues. Losses at the gene ends were 4 bases for V and 6 bases for J; bases not matched to a gene: 8. This CDR3 reads CASSTGVSGSNEQFF. CDR3 sequence (DNA): TGTGCCAGCAGCACCGGGGTTAGCGGGAGCAATGAGCAGTTCTTC.

Ten or more counts support this clonotype. The rearrangement uses TRBV30 and TRBJ2-3; 7 bases match TRBD1. V shed 1 base and J 4 bases; nucleotides not matched to a gene: 2. This CDR3 is built from 13 residues. The germline V gene encodes CDR1 GTSNPN and CDR2 SVGIG (reference sequence). This CDR3 is CAWSGTGADTQYF. Written as DNA, the CDR3 is TGTGCCTGGAGTGGTACAGGGGCAGATACGCAGTATTTT.